This passage covers 27 T cell receptor beta chains from one sample sequenced in a study of OX40 agonist ivuxolimab in advanced cancers. Produced via immunoSEQ multiplex PCR; TCRdb's table is partial and in-frame only. The sample consists of roughly 70,000 clones, roughly 80% of them appearing once. The sequenced sample was CD4+ or CD8+ T cells sorted from blood, obtained in a trial of the OX40 agonist ivuxolimab. The receptors derive from an adult with an advanced solid tumor such as melanoma, head and neck, liver or kidney cancer.

This clone was seen once. V usage is TRBV5-1 and J usage is TRBJ1-1; 11 nucleotides match TRBD1. Germline CDR1 and CDR2: SGHRS and YFSETQ. Trimming cost V 5 bases and J 5 bases; bases outside gene matches: 8. The CDR3 has 15 amino acids. The CDR3 DNA sequence: TGCGCCAGCAGACTGGACAGGGGGCGAAGGACTGAAGCTTTCTTT. This translates into CASRLDRGRRTEAFF.

The chain links TRBV30 to TRBJ1-2; perhaps TRBD1 as D (5 bases). The germline V and J ends were trimmed by 0 bases and 9 bases, with 14 bases remaining between them. CDR1 and CDR2 (germline): GTSNPN, SVGIG (reference sequence). This CDR3 is 13 amino acids long. The CDR3 loop is CAWSVPGPGSYTF. CDR3 nucleotides: TGTGCCTGGAGTGTACCTGGCCCAGGGAGCTACACCTTC.

The chain links TRBV6-4 to TRBJ2-5, with 8 nucleotides matching TRBD1. CDR1 is MRHNA and CDR2 is SNTAGT in the germline V gene. The CDR3 contains 16 residues. Trimming at V came to 6 bases and at J to 2 bases, leaving 11 bases not matched to a gene. The CDR3 nucleotides read TGTGCCAGCAGCGAAGACAGGGGAAGTAAACAAGAGACCCAGTACTTC. This gives the protein CASSEDRGSKQETQYF.

The gene calls are TRBV28 and TRBJ2-4; TRBD2 aligns across 11 bases. Trimming took 11 bases from V and 6 from J; bases not matched to a gene: 9. CDR1 is MDHEN, CDR2 SYDVKM, per germline. There are 14 residues in the CDR3. The CDR3 protein is CAVLSGGAGNIQYF. As DNA, the CDR3 is TGTGCCGTACTTAGCGGGGGGGCAGGAAACATTCAGTACTTC. Combining the CDR3 with reference TRBV28 and TRBJ2-4 gives the whole variable domain DVKVTQSSRYLVKRTGEKVFLECVQDMDHENMFWYRQDPGLGLRLIYFSYDVKMKEKGDIPEGYSVSREKKERFSLILESASTNQTSMYLCAVLSGGAGNIQYFGAGTRLSVL.

In its sample, this clone ranks as medium-sized. This chain links TRBV5-6 with TRBJ1-1; D may be TRBD1 (5 bases). The V and J ends lost 2 bases and 5 bases respectively, with 10 bases between them. Germline values: CDR1 SGHDT, CDR2 YYEEEE. The CDR3 is made up of 13 amino acids. For the CDR3, the DNA is TGTGCCAGCAGCTTCGGGGACGGGACTGAAGCTTTCTTT. The encoded protein is CASSFGDGTEAFF.

The chain joins TRBV6-1 to TRBJ2-3; D possibly corresponds to TRBD2 (7 bases). V gave up 1 base and J gave up 0 bases, with 20 bases separating them. There are 19 residues in the CDR3. The germline V gene has CDR1 MNHNS and CDR2 SASEGT. The CDR3 nucleotides read TGTGCCAGCAGTGAAGAAGAGGCGGGGGCCCGGCTTAGCACAGATACGCAGTATTTT. Its translation is CASSEEEAGARLSTDTQYF.

The genes are TRBV10-3 and TRBJ1-6; 7 positions match TRBD1. The CDR3 totals 15 residues. V trimming: 6 bases; J trimming: 11 bases; junction bases outside the gene matches: 13. From germline, CDR1 is ENHRY and CDR2 SYGVKD. The CDR3 sequence: CAIRMEKATGTPLHF. Written as DNA, the CDR3 is TGTGCCATCAGAATGGAAAAGGCGACAGGGACACCCCTCCACTTT.

The CDR3 DNA reads as TGTGCCAGCACCTCACGACAGTTTTTTAGCAATCAGCCCCAGCATTTT. It is translated as CASTSRQFFSNQPQHF. The genes are TRBV5-6 and TRBJ1-5, with TRBD1 as a possible D gene (5 bases). The CDR3 has 16 amino acids. The germline CDR1 and CDR2 sequences are SGHDT and YYEEEE. V gave up 6 bases and J gave up 0 bases, with 16 bases separating them.

The chain carries TRBV4-1 and TRBJ1-1; tentatively, D is TRBD1 (5 bases). The V gene lost 1 base and the J gene lost 6 bases, with 12 bases spanning the gap. The V gene's germline CDR1 is MGHRA and CDR2 YSYEKL. This CDR3 has 14 amino acids. CDR3 amino acids: CASSQAGGSAEAFF. The CDR3, as DNA: TGCGCCAGCAGCCAAGCCGGGGGGAGTGCTGAAGCTTTCTTT.

The CDR3 loop is CASSPGGGLMNTEAFF. The CDR3 coding sequence is TGTGCCAGCTCACCAGGGGGGGGCCTCATGAACACTGAAGCTTTCTTT. J is TRBJ1-1 and V is TRBV18; possibly TRBD1 for D (6 bases). Germline assignment: CDR1 KGHSH and CDR2 LQKENI. V dropped 2 bases and J dropped 0 bases, with 13 bases sitting between them. The CDR3 has 16 residues.

V is TRBV11-2 and J is TRBJ1-2; 8 nucleotides line up with TRBD1. Germline V gives CDR1 SGHAT, CDR2 FQNNGV. The CDR3 spans 16 residues. V shed 1 base and J 4 bases; nucleotides not matched to a gene: 8. The CDR3 sequence: CASSLAGGASSYGYTF. The CDR3 region has the DNA TGTGCCAGCAGCTTAGCAGGGGGCGCGAGTAGCTATGGCTACACCTTC. The complete variable domain, with remaining parts taken from reference TRBV11-2 and TRBJ1-2, reads EAGVAQSPRYKIIEKRQSVAFWCNPISGHATLYWYQQILGQGPKLLIQFQNNGVVDDSQLPKDRFSAERLKGVDSTLKIQPAKLEDSAVYLCASSLAGGASSYGYTFGSGTRLTVV.

The gene calls are TRBV5-6 and TRBJ2-1; 8 nucleotides line up with TRBD1. The CDR3 runs 15 residues. V gave up 3 bases and J gave up 5 bases; unmatched junction bases: 7. Germline CDR1 and CDR2: SGHDT and YYEEEE. The CDR3: CASSWLDRDNNEQFF. CDR3 nucleotide sequence: TGTGCCAGCAGCTGGTTGGACAGGGATAACAATGAGCAGTTCTTC.

The genes are TRBV10-1 and TRBJ2-7; D is perhaps TRBD1 (6 bases). V was clipped by 4 bases and J by 6 bases, with 22 bases between them. The CDR3 is 16 amino acids. Per the germline V gene, CDR1 is WNHNN and CDR2 is SYGVQD (reference sequence). The DNA for the CDR3 is TGCGCCAGCAGTGTTCCCGCAGGACAGACCGAGGGCGAGCAGTACTTC. Protein product: CASSVPAGQTEGEQYF.

The chain combines TRBV7-9 with TRBJ1-2, with D uncertain. Trimming cost V 5 bases and J 7 bases, with 17 bases left between them. The CDR3 is made up of 14 amino acids. Germline V gene sequence: CDR1 SEHNR, CDR2 FQNEAQ (reference sequence). The CDR3 nucleotides are TGTGCCAGCAGCGCAGGAGGCCGCTTGATTGGCTACACCTTC. Amino acids: CASSAGGRLIGYTF.

For the CDR3, the DNA is TGTGCCAGCTCACGGGTTTTCCAAGAGACCCAGTACTTC. It codes for CASSRVFQETQYF. The chain joins TRBV18 to TRBJ2-5, with unresolved D. Germline V lookup: CDR1 KGHSH, CDR2 LQKENI. V was shortened by 4 bases and J by 1 base, with 7 bases between the two germline ends. The CDR3 covers 13 residues.

The rearrangement joins TRBV7-8 to TRBJ1-2; 9 bases line up with TRBD1. V trimming: 2 bases; J trimming: 5 bases; junction bases outside the gene matches: 9. The CDR3 runs to 16 residues. Per germline, CDR1 SGHVS and CDR2 FQNEAQ. As DNA, the CDR3 is TGTGCCAGCAGCTTAAATCGCCGACAGGGGGAATATGGCTACACCTTC. Translation gives CASSLNRRQGEYGYTF.

J is TRBJ1-3 and V is TRBV6-5; D ambiguous. Looked up from germline, CDR1 is MNHEY and CDR2 is SVGAGI. V was cut by 4 bases and J by 0 bases, with 13 bases left in between. This CDR3 is built from 16 residues. The CDR3 spells CASSFGRASSGNTIYF. The DNA of the CDR3 is TGTGCCAGCAGTTTCGGACGGGCGAGCTCTGGAAACACCATATATTTT.

CDR3 sequence (DNA): TGTGCCAGCAGCTGGGGACAGGGGCTTAATTCACCCCTCCACTTT. The encoded protein is CASSWGQGLNSPLHF. V is TRBV5-6 and J is TRBJ1-6, with 10 nucleotides matching TRBD1. Trimming at V came to 3 bases and at J to 6 bases, leaving 3 bases not matched to a gene. The CDR3 length is 15 residues. Looked up from germline, CDR1 is SGHDT and CDR2 is YYEEEE.

The genes are TRBV7-9 and TRBJ1-3, with TRBD1 as a possible D gene (5 bases). Trimming shortened V by 2 bases and J by 0 bases, and 8 bases separated the two germline ends. The CDR3 length is 15 residues. Germline CDR1 SEHNR, CDR2 FQNEAQ (reference sequence). The CDR3 here is CASSLRQGSGNTIYF. The CDR3 nucleotides are TGTGCCAGCAGCTTACGTCAGGGCTCTGGAAACACCATATATTTT. Full variable domain (remainder filled in from reference TRBV7-9 and TRBJ1-3): DTGVSQNPRHKITKRGQNVTFRCDPISEHNRLYWYRQTLGQGPEFLTYFQNEAQLEKSRLLSDRFSAERPKGSFSTLEIQRTEQGDSAMYLCASSLRQGSGNTIYFGEGSWLTVV.

V and J are TRBV5-6 and TRBJ1-2; tentative D call: TRBD1 (6 bases). The germline V and J ends were trimmed by 6 bases and 0 bases, with 24 bases remaining between them. Germline CDR1 SGHDT, CDR2 YYEEEE. The CDR3 length is 18 residues. DNA for the CDR3: TGTGCCAGCACCACAGTCGGGTGGGGGCGCCGTACTAACTATGGCTACACCTTC. It specifies CASTTVGWGRRTNYGYTF.

The chain has TRBV19 and TRBJ2-3; the match to TRBD2 covers 8 bases. Per germline, CDR1 LNHDA and CDR2 SQIVND (reference sequence). V lost 7 bases, J lost 4 bases, and 7 bases stayed unmatched. The CDR3 has 14 residues. CDR3: CASKERGPSDTQYF. As DNA, the CDR3 is TGTGCCAGTAAAGAGCGGGGGCCCTCAGATACGCAGTATTTT.

The rearrangement uses TRBV25-1 and TRBJ1-2; no clear D. The germline V and J ends were trimmed by 4 bases and 4 bases, with 7 bases remaining between them. The CDR3 consists of 12 residues. Germline V lookup: CDR1 MGHDK, CDR2 SYGVNS. CDR3 region: CASSGSSYGYTF. CDR3 DNA sequence: TGTGCCAGCAGTGGGAGTTCCTATGGCTACACCTTC.

The chain uses TRBV4-1 and TRBJ1-2; perhaps TRBD1 as D (6 bases). Germline loops: CDR1 MGHRA, CDR2 YSYEKL. V was cut by 1 base and J by 7 bases, with 13 bases left in between. CDR3 length equals 14 residues. CDR3 loop: CASSQVEGEGGYTF. CDR3 in DNA: TGCGCCAGCAGCCAAGTAGAGGGGGAGGGTGGCTACACCTTC.

This clone showed up just a few times. The V and J genes are TRBV12-5 and TRBJ2-5; a weak D match, TRBD2 (5 bases). Trimming took 0 bases from V and 5 from J, leaving 13 bases between them. There are 15 residues in the CDR3. Germline V gives CDR1 LGHNT, CDR2 FRNRAP. The CDR3 nucleotides read TGTGCTAGTGGTTTGGTAGTGGGGAGAGGGGAGACCCAGTACTTC. This codes for CASGLVVGRGETQYF.

Only a few counts were recorded for this clone. The chain employs TRBV27 and TRBJ1-6; D uncertain. The CDR3 totals 15 residues. Germline V lookup: CDR1 MNHEY, CDR2 SMNVEV (reference sequence). The V gene lost 2 bases and the J gene lost 10 bases, with 15 bases spanning the gap. CDR3 sequence: CASSLIPAGQSPLHF. The CDR3 DNA reads as TGTGCCAGCAGTTTAATCCCGGCAGGCCAGTCACCCCTCCACTTT.

The rearrangement links TRBV19 to TRBJ2-7; 8 bases match TRBD1. J gave up 6 bases and V 4 bases, and 8 bases lay outside the gene matches. The germline V gene has CDR1 LNHDA and CDR2 SQIVND (reference sequence). The CDR3 is 14 residues long. CDR3 DNA: TGTGCCAGTAGTACCCTACAGGGGGTCGGCGAGCAGTACTTC. Encoded protein: CASSTLQGVGEQYF.

The genes are TRBV4-1 and TRBJ1-5; the match to TRBD1 covers 8 bases. The length of the CDR3 is 15 residues. Germline values: CDR1 MGHRA, CDR2 YSYEKL. The V segment lost 2 bases and the J segment 2 bases; nucleotides outside the gene matches: 2. In DNA form, the CDR3 reads TGCGCCAGCAGCCAATGGGGACAGGGCAATCAGCCCCAGCATTTT. This codes for CASSQWGQGNQPQHF.